The next 17 T cell receptor beta chains were all read from a single sample in a study of Graves' ophthalmopathy and Graves' hyperthyroidism. From RNA, the CDR3 regions of TCR beta chains were amplified and sequenced. HTBI primers were used in a first-round RT-PCR, which preceded a second-round multiplex PCR. TCRdb ran MiXCR on the multiplex PCR reads and lists one entry per CDR3 protein. Of 300,000 to 450,000 distinct CDR3 sequences in the sample, roughly a sixth were seen once. The sequenced sample consisted of peripheral blood. The receptor source for this set is an adult woman with stable Graves' hyperthyroidism.

This clonotype was counted at least ten times. The chain carries TRBV12-3 or TRBV12-4 and TRBJ1-2, with 7 bases lining up with TRBD1. This CDR3 has 17 residues. Trimming took 7 bases from V and 4 from J; bases not matched to a gene: 18. The DNA of the CDR3 is TGTGCCAGCACAGGGACCGGCCGGGACAGAAGGTTCTATGGCTACACCTTC. Its protein is CASTGTGRDRRFYGYTF.

This clonotype was observed many times. This may arise from a read error, as a much more abundant clone is one base away. CDR3: CASLQLAGGLEEAQYF. The CDR3 nucleotides read TGTGCCAGCCTTCAGCTAGCGGGAGGCTTGGAAGAGGCCCAGTACTTC. The chain is built from TRBV6-1 and TRBJ2-5, with 11 bases identical to TRBD2. Germline loops: CDR1 MNHNS, CDR2 SASEGT. CDR3 length: 16 residues.

This clonotype was observed many times. The V and J genes are TRBV28 and TRBJ1-2; 11 bases align to TRBD1. The junction had 11 bases not matched to a gene; V was cut back by 6 bases and J by 8 bases. The CDR3 is made up of 15 amino acids. Germline values: CDR1 MDHEN, CDR2 SYDVKM. CDR3 sequence: CASSRPGQGAVGYTF. DNA for the CDR3: TGTGCCAGCAGCCGCCCCGGACAGGGGGCTGTGGGCTACACCTTC.

The sample holds many counts of this clonotype. V gene TRBV28 combines with J gene TRBJ2-7; D is undetermined. V was clipped by 6 bases and J by 0 bases, with 12 bases between them. Germline V lookup: CDR1 MDHEN, CDR2 SYDVKM. CDR3 size: 14 residues. DNA of the CDR3: TGTGCCAGCAGGGCCGCAGTGACCTCCTACGAGCAGTACTTC. This codes for CASRAAVTSYEQYF.

This clonotype was seen repeatedly, ten times or more. This chain uses TRBV28 with TRBJ2-7, with 10 bases identical to TRBD2. The ends lost 6 bases at V and 0 bases at J; junction bases unmatched: 5. Germline V gives CDR1 MDHEN, CDR2 SYDVKM. The CDR3 totals 15 residues. As DNA, the CDR3 is TGTGCCAGCAGACGGACTAGCGGTTCCTCCTACGAGCAGTACTTC. Amino acid sequence: CASRRTSGSSYEQYF.

This clonotype was found many times. The V call is TRBV6-5, the J call TRBJ2-2, with 12 positions matching TRBD1. Germline CDR1 MNHEY, CDR2 SVGAGI. J lost 7 bases, V lost 5 bases, and 8 bases had no gene match. This CDR3 has 16 amino acids. The CDR3 DNA sequence: TGTGCCAGCAGTCTACCGGGACAGGGGGCCATCGGGGAGCTGTTTTTT. This gives the protein CASSLPGQGAIGELFF.

This clonotype was observed many times. This chain connects TRBV6-2 or TRBV6-3 to TRBJ1-5, with D possibly being TRBD1 (5 bases). The CDR3 has 17 amino acids. Germline lookup yields CDR1 MNHEY and CDR2 SVGEGT. V gave up 5 bases and J gave up 0 bases, with 17 bases separating them. The CDR3 here is CASSKRDGRNSNQPQHF. CDR3 sequence (DNA): TGTGCCAGCAGTAAGCGGGACGGAAGAAATAGCAATCAGCCCCAGCATTTT.

V gene TRBV3-1 combines with J gene TRBJ2-7; D remains unclear. V shed 0 bases and J shed 2 bases, with 11 bases lying between them. The V gene's germline CDR1 is LGHDT and CDR2 YNNKEL (reference sequence). The CDR3 has 15 amino acids. The CDR3 DNA sequence: TGTGCCAGCAGCCAAGAGTGGCAGCCACCCTACGAGCAGTACTTC. Amino acid sequence: CASSQEWQPPYEQYF.

This clonotype was detected once. V gene TRBV27 combines with J gene TRBJ1-1; weak D call: TRBD1 (6 bases). CDR3 length: 17 amino acids. Per the germline V gene, CDR1 is MNHEY and CDR2 is SMNVEV (reference sequence). The V end lost 1 base, the J end lost 5 bases, and 20 bases lay between the germline ends. DNA for the CDR3: TGTGCCAGCAGTTTATTGGGGACACCCAATGGCATAACTGAAGCTTTCTTT. Encoded protein: CASSLLGTPNGITEAFF.

This clonotype was seen ten or more times. The rearrangement joins TRBV12-3 or TRBV12-4 to TRBJ2-3, with 9 bases lining up with TRBD2. The CDR3 contains 12 residues. J lost 13 bases, V lost 4 bases, and 6 bases had no gene match. The CDR3 DNA reads as TGTGCCAGCAGTTCGTCTAGCGGGACTAAGTATTTT. Encoded protein: CASSSSSGTKYF.

Ten or more counts support this clonotype. The rearrangement links TRBV20-1 to TRBJ2-5, with TRBD1 identical over 9 bases. The CDR3 consists of 13 residues. Trimming cost V 5 bases and J 5 bases; bases outside gene matches: 6. CDR1 is DFQATT, CDR2 SNEGSKA, per germline (reference sequence). CDR3 region: CSAALTGGETQYF. In DNA form, the CDR3 reads TGCAGTGCTGCTTTAACAGGGGGCGAGACCCAGTACTTC.

The table lists this clonotype with many counts. The chain carries TRBV5-1 and TRBJ1-1; TRBD1 matches at 7 bases. CDR1 is SGHRS, CDR2 YFSETQ, per germline. The CDR3 extends over 13 amino acids. Trimming removed 4 bases from V and 6 bases from J; junction bases left unmatched: 6. The DNA for the CDR3 is TGCGCCAGCAGCCGACAGGGACAGCCTGAAGCTTTCTTT. It is translated as CASSRQGQPEAFF. Supplemented by reference TRBV5-1 and TRBJ1-1, the full variable domain reads KAGVTQTPRYLIKTRGQQVTLSCSPISGHRSVSWYQQTPGQGLQFLFEYFSETQRNKGNFPGRFSGRQFSNSRSEMNVSTLELGDSALYLCASSRQGQPEAFFGQGTRLTVV.

The J gene is TRBJ2-7, the V gene TRBV6-2 or TRBV6-3; no reliable D call. The V gene lost 2 bases and the J gene lost 7 bases, with 6 bases spanning the gap. This CDR3 comprises 11 residues. The germline V gene encodes CDR1 MNHEY and CDR2 SVGEGT. This chain's CDR3 is CASSYVTEQYF. CDR3 coding DNA: TGTGCCAGCAGTTACGTGACAGAGCAGTACTTC.

This clonotype was detected many times. The chain combines TRBV28 with TRBJ1-5, with TRBD1 identical over 9 bases. The germline gives CDR1 MDHEN, CDR2 SYDVKM. Germline trimming cut 6 bases from V and 5 bases from J; bases unmatched to any gene: 8. The CDR3 has 15 amino acids. CDR3 DNA: TGTGCCAGCAGGAGGGACAGGGTCTCCGATCAGCCCCAGCATTTT. Its translation is CASRRDRVSDQPQHF.

This clonotype was counted a few times. It may be a read error: a sequence one base away is much more abundant. The chain combines TRBV30 with TRBJ2-4, with D hard to call. Germline CDR1 and CDR2: GTSNPN and SVGIG (reference sequence). The CDR3 loop spans 12 amino acids. In DNA, the CDR3 is TGTGCCTGGGCCACGACCACAAACATTCGGTACTTC. Encoded protein: CAWATTTNIRYF.

This clonotype was recorded at least ten times. J is TRBJ2-4 and V is TRBV6-1; D possibly corresponds to TRBD2 (5 bases). Germline-derived CDR1 and CDR2 are MNHNS and SASEGT. The CDR3 has 15 residues. The V and J ends lost 6 bases and 10 bases respectively, with 22 bases between them. The CDR3 bases are TGTGCCAGCAGCTCCACCGGGATTCAGACCCATATTCAGTACTTC. It is translated as CASSSTGIQTHIQYF.

This clonotype was seen ten or more times. V gene TRBV6-2 or TRBV6-3 combines with J gene TRBJ2-4; D unresolved. Trimming removed 2 bases from V and 9 bases from J, with 8 bases in between. CDR1 and CDR2 (germline): MNHEY, SVGEGT. The CDR3 has 12 amino acids. In DNA form, the CDR3 reads TGTGCCAGCAGTTACGGTGTGGGCATTCAGTACTTC. This encodes CASSYGVGIQYF.